Each of the 9 T cell receptor beta chains below was sequenced from the same sample in a study of T-cell reconstitution after alpha-beta-depleted transplantation in children. Preparing the TCRbeta library involved the use of unique molecular identifiers. TCRdb analysed the PCR reads with MiXCR anew, one entry per CDR3 protein. Among around 420,000 distinct CDR3 sequences listed, about a sixth were seen once. Here the sequenced sample was PBMCs, mostly from graft donor cells, taken 360 days after TCRalphabeta/CD19-depleted stem cell transplant. The receptor set was obtained from a boy under two years old who had a stem cell transplant for Wiskott-Aldrich syndrome, so the T cells may come from the graft donor.

This clonotype was found a few times. The chain uses TRBV28 and TRBJ2-5, with 8 bases that match TRBD2. Germline V lookup: CDR1 MDHEN, CDR2 SYDVKM. The CDR3 contains 17 residues. The V segment lost 6 bases and the J segment 0 bases; nucleotides outside the gene matches: 12. The CDR3 here is CASSSHVAGTHQETQYF. Written as DNA, the CDR3 is TGTGCCAGCAGCTCACACGTAGCGGGGACTCACCAAGAGACCCAGTACTTC. The full variable domain, its missing parts supplied by reference TRBV28 and TRBJ2-5, is DVKVTQSSRYLVKRTGEKVFLECVQDMDHENMFWYRQDPGLGLRLIYFSYDVKMKEKGDIPEGYSVSREKKERFSLILESASTNQTSMYLCASSSHVAGTHQETQYFGPGTRLLVL.

The sample holds a few counts of this clonotype. The chain has TRBV7-2 and TRBJ2-7; 11 nucleotides align to TRBD2. The junction had 7 bases not matched to a gene; V was cut back by 3 bases and J by 3 bases. Germline-derived CDR1 and CDR2 are SGHTA and FQGNSA. There are 16 residues in the CDR3. CDR3 region: CASSFSLTSGSYEQYF. DNA for the CDR3: TGTGCCAGCAGCTTCTCTCTTACTAGCGGGAGCTACGAGCAGTACTTC.

This clonotype has a handful of counts. The chain couples TRBV5-1 to TRBJ2-1, with 11 bases that match TRBD2. V lost 0 bases, J lost 4 bases, and 3 bases stayed unmatched. Germline lookup yields CDR1 SGHRS and CDR2 YFSETQ. The CDR3 has 16 amino acids. Here the CDR3 DNA reads TGCGCCAGCAGCTTGGGACTAGCGGGAATTTACAATGAGCAGTTCTTC. It translates to CASSLGLAGIYNEQFF.

The chain recombines TRBV5-1 with TRBJ2-1; TRBD2 agrees at 12 bases. Germline V gene lookup returns CDR1 SGHRS and CDR2 YFSETQ. CDR3 length equals 15 residues. The V gene end was trimmed by 4 bases and the J gene end by 5 bases; junction bases not matched to a gene: 4. The CDR3 DNA follows: TGCGCCAGCAGCCTCAGGACTAGCGGGGACAATGAGCAGTTCTTC. Its protein product is CASSLRTSGDNEQFF.

V gene TRBV2 combines with J gene TRBJ2-3; 10 bases line up with TRBD1. CDR1 and CDR2 (germline): SNHLY, FYNNEI. V lost 4 bases to trimming and J lost 4 bases; unmatched junction nucleotides: 5. The length of the CDR3 is 15 residues. CDR3: CASSVDRGRSDTQYF. The CDR3 nucleotides are TGTGCCAGCAGTGTTGACAGGGGGCGATCAGATACGCAGTATTTT.

The chain recombines TRBV4-1 with TRBJ2-1; D uncertain. This CDR3 comprises 13 residues. Trimming cost V 1 base and J 5 bases, with 6 bases left between them. Germline assignment: CDR1 MGHRA and CDR2 YSYEKL. For the CDR3, the DNA is TGCGCCAGCAGCCAAGTGGGAAACAATGAGCAGTTCTTC. It translates to CASSQVGNNEQFF.

The rearrangement uses TRBV4-3 and TRBJ1-6; no clear D gene. Germline CDR1 reads LGHNA; CDR2 reads YSLEER. Trimming stripped 1 base from V and 6 bases from J, with 7 bases between. This CDR3 has 14 residues. The CDR3 sequence: CASSQVPLNSPLHF. DNA of the CDR3: TGCGCCAGCAGCCAAGTGCCCCTTAATTCACCCCTCCACTTT.

This clonotype was seen a few times. The chain is built from TRBV29-1 and TRBJ1-1; no definite D call. Per the germline V gene, CDR1 is SQVTM and CDR2 is ANQGSEA. V was cut by 4 bases and J by 1 base, with 10 bases left in between. The CDR3 runs to 13 residues. CDR3 nucleotides: TGCAGCGTTGGGTCTGGCTGGAACACTGAAGCTTTCTTT. Translation: CSVGSGWNTEAFF.

A few counts support this clonotype. This sequence joins TRBV13 and TRBJ2-3, with 7 bases aligning to TRBD1. Germline V gene data show CDR1 as PRHDT and CDR2 as FYEKMQ (reference sequence). The junction had 9 bases not matched to a gene; V was cut back by 4 bases and J by 2 bases. The CDR3 runs to 16 residues. This chain's CDR3 is CASSSRQGKATDTQYF. As DNA, the CDR3 is TGTGCCAGCAGCTCAAGACAGGGAAAGGCCACAGATACGCAGTATTTT.